The clone carrying this T cell receptor (beta chain) was seen a handful of times. Its antigen is unknown. The entry originates in a study of T cells in localized non-small cell lung cancer. The assay was immunoSEQ multiplex PCR, and TCRdb's table has in-frame clones only and misses some. There are under 40,000 clones in the sample; around 93% occur only once, and 7% to 9% lies in the top ten. Study-level points and caveats: Adjacent uninvolved lung tissue had the highest T cell clonality, exceeding tumor. Among blood samples, higher T cell density accompanied longer overall survival.

Trimming stripped 2 bases from V and 0 bases from J, with 14 bases between. The CDR3 runs 17 residues. Germline CDR1 ENHRY, CDR2 SYGVKD. Sequenced material: peripheral blood, taken before any cancer treatment. This sequence originates from an older female donor with stage I lung adenocarcinoma. V gene TRBV10-3 combines with J gene TRBJ1-3; weak D call: TRBD1 (5 bases). The CDR3 protein is CAISEQDILLSGNTIYF. The CDR3 DNA sequence: TGTGCCATCAGTGAGCAGGACATACTCCTCTCTGGAAACACCATATATTTT.